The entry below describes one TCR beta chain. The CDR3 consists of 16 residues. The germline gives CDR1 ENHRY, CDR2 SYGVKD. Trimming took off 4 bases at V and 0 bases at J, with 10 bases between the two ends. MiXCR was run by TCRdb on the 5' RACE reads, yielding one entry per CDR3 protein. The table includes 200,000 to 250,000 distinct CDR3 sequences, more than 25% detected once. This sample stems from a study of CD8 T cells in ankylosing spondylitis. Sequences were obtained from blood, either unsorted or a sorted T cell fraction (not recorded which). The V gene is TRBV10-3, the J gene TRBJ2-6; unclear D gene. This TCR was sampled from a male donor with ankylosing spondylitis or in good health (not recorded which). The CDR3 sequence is CAISGDFASGANVLTF. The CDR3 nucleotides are TGTGCCATCAGTGGAGACTTTGCCTCTGGGGCCAACGTCCTGACTTTC.